These 23 T cell receptor beta chains were sequenced from one sample in a study of cytomegalovirus exposure and HLA in healthy donors. Researchers ran the PCR with 60 Vbeta and 13 Jbeta primers. Using immunoSEQ multiplex PCR, the repertoire was profiled, and TCRdb retains in-frame clones only, with some absent. The sample gives around 190,000 clones, 74% of which show up once; less than 4% is in the top ten. The sample consisted of PBMCs. Receptors originate from a woman aged 30 to 39 in good health and CMV-seropositive.

J is TRBJ1-1 and V is TRBV7-9, with D perhaps matching TRBD1 (5 bases). V gave up 11 bases and J gave up 1 base, with 11 bases separating them. The CDR3 has 12 residues. CDR1 and CDR2 (germline): SEHNR, FQNEAQ (reference sequence). The CDR3 DNA sequence: TGTGCCTCCCAGGGTAGGAACACTGAAGCTTTCTTT. Translation: CASQGRNTEAFF.

CDR3 protein: CASSPEPRGQETQYF. CDR3 in DNA: TGCGCCAGCAGCCCAGAACCTAGGGGCCAAGAGACCCAGTACTTC. The rearrangement joins TRBV4-1 to TRBJ2-5; D is possibly TRBD1 (5 bases). V was pared by 4 bases and J by 1 base, with 13 bases between. This CDR3 has 15 residues. Germline values: CDR1 MGHRA, CDR2 YSYEKL.

V gene TRBV2 combines with J gene TRBJ2-1, with 11 bases fitting TRBD2. V dropped 4 bases and J dropped 4; count of bases not matched to a gene: 3. CDR1 and CDR2 from the germline V gene are SNHLY and FYNNEI. The CDR3 is made up of 15 amino acids. CDR3 bases: TGTGCCAGCAGTGGTGGGACTAGCGGATACAATGAGCAGTTCTTC. It is translated as CASSGGTSGYNEQFF.

This chain joins TRBV28 and TRBJ2-5; D is possibly TRBD1 (6 bases). Trimming left V 4 bases short and J 4 bases short, with 19 bases between. There are 16 residues in the CDR3. Looked up from germline, CDR1 is MDHEN and CDR2 is SYDVKM. CDR3 coding DNA: TGTGCCAGCAGTTCCTTTGCAGGGGTAGGGGCAGAGACCCAGTACTTC. Amino acid sequence: CASSSFAGVGAETQYF.

The V gene is TRBV2, the J gene TRBJ2-7; D is possibly TRBD2 (6 bases). Trimming took off 2 bases at V and 0 bases at J, with 11 bases between the two ends. Germline CDR1 is SNHLY and CDR2 is FYNNEI. The CDR3 runs 15 residues. The CDR3 nucleotides are TGTGCCAGCAGTGAAAGTGGACTACCCTCCTACGAGCAGTACTTC. It is translated as CASSESGLPSYEQYF.

The rearrangement joins TRBV4-1 to TRBJ2-7; 8 bases line up with TRBD2. Trimming at V came to 2 bases and at J to 4 bases, leaving 10 bases not matched to a gene. Germline V lookup: CDR1 MGHRA, CDR2 YSYEKL. There are 16 residues in the CDR3. CDR3 loop: CASSQPAEREKYEQYF. The CDR3 DNA sequence: TGCGCCAGCAGCCAACCCGCCGAGCGGGAGAAGTACGAGCAGTACTTC.

The gene calls are TRBV5-5 and TRBJ1-2; no clear D gene. The CDR3 is 14 amino acids. Germline-derived CDR1 and CDR2 are SGHKS and YYEKEE (reference sequence). With 0 bases removed from V and 8 bases from J, the gap between germline ends came to 14 bases. Here the CDR3 reads CASSLDQAGVGYTF. As DNA, the CDR3 is TGTGCCAGCAGCTTGGATCAGGCCGGGGTCGGCTACACCTTC.

The chain has TRBV5-6 and TRBJ1-1, with 12 bases fitting TRBD1. CDR1 SGHDT and CDR2 YYEEEE come from the germline V gene. There are 15 residues in the CDR3. V dropped 0 bases and J dropped 8; count of bases not matched to a gene: 5. This CDR3 is CASSLAGTGGAEAFF. Written as DNA, the CDR3 is TGTGCCAGCAGCTTGGCAGGGACAGGGGGCGCGGAAGCTTTCTTT.

V is TRBV27 and J is TRBJ2-1, with 11 bases matching TRBD2. CDR1 is MNHEY, CDR2 SMNVEV, per germline (reference sequence). Trimming cost V 2 bases and J 8 bases; bases outside gene matches: 5. The CDR3 totals 15 residues. The CDR3 sequence is CASSLTSGRRYEQFF. The CDR3, as DNA: TGTGCCAGCAGTTTAACTAGCGGGAGAAGGTATGAGCAGTTCTTC.

CDR3 nucleotide sequence: TGTGCCAGTAGTATCGGAGGTCGGGACGAGCAGTACTTC. Translation: CASSIGGRDEQYF. This chain links TRBV19 with TRBJ2-7, with D possibly matching TRBD2 (5 bases). The V end was cut by 3 bases, the J end by 5 bases, with 11 bases between. Looked up from germline, CDR1 is LNHDA and CDR2 is SQIVND (reference sequence). The CDR3 has 13 amino acids.

CDR3 region: CASTASGRPNEQYF. In DNA form, the CDR3 reads TGTGCCAGCACCGCAAGCGGGAGGCCCAACGAGCAGTACTTC. The chain employs TRBV7-9 and TRBJ2-7, with TRBD2 matching over 9 bases. The junction had 9 bases not matched to a gene; V was cut back by 7 bases and J by 5 bases. This CDR3 spans 14 amino acids. Germline lookup yields CDR1 SEHNR and CDR2 FQNEAQ (reference sequence).

V gene TRBV28 combines with J gene TRBJ2-7; a weak D match, TRBD1 (6 bases). V was shortened by 6 bases and J by 4 bases, with 10 bases between the two germline ends. This CDR3 region has 12 residues. CDR1 is MDHEN and CDR2 is SYDVKM in the germline V gene. The CDR3 region is CASRTTGYEQYF. CDR3 DNA: TGTGCCAGCAGAACCACAGGGTACGAGCAGTACTTC.

The chain combines TRBV27 with TRBJ2-7; 8 bases line up with TRBD2. CDR3 length: 14 amino acids. CDR1 is MNHEY and CDR2 is SMNVEV in the germline V gene (reference sequence). Losses at the gene ends were 6 bases for V and 6 bases for J; bases not matched to a gene: 10. CDR3 sequence: CASSARRGVSEQYF. In nucleotides, the CDR3 is TGTGCCAGCAGCGCAAGGCGGGGGGTGAGCGAGCAGTACTTC.

The chain has TRBV5-6 and TRBJ2-5, with 8 bases matching TRBD2. The CDR3 length is 15 residues. Trimming removed 4 bases from V and 5 bases from J; junction bases left unmatched: 10. Per the germline V gene, CDR1 is SGHDT and CDR2 is YYEEEE. Written as DNA, the CDR3 is TGTGCCAGCAGCAGGACGGGGGGCGGGAGGGAGACCCAGTACTTC. Its protein is CASSRTGGGRETQYF. The full variable domain, in which reference TRBV5-6 and TRBJ2-5 provide the parts outside the CDR3, is DAGVTQSPTHLIKTRGQQVTLRCSPKSGHDTVSWYQQALGQGPQFIFQYYEEEERQRGNFPDRFSGHQFPNYSSELNVNALLLGDSALYLCASSRTGGGRETQYFGPGTRLLVL.

The chain combines TRBV27 with TRBJ1-1, with 8 bases identical to TRBD1. The V and J ends lost 3 bases and 5 bases, in that order; junction bases with no gene match: 5. This CDR3 has 14 amino acids. Per the germline V gene, CDR1 is MNHEY and CDR2 is SMNVEV (reference sequence). CDR3 loop: CASSLTGARTEAFF. The CDR3 DNA reads as TGTGCCAGCAGTTTGACAGGGGCGAGGACTGAAGCTTTCTTT.

The chain recombines TRBV6-4 with TRBJ2-1; possible D gene TRBD2, 6 bases. Looked up from germline, CDR1 is MRHNA and CDR2 is SNTAGT. Trimming removed 3 bases from V and 8 bases from J, with 11 bases in between. This CDR3 is 13 amino acids long. The CDR3 DNA is TGTGCCAGCAGTGAAGCTAGCGAGTATGAGCAGTTCTTC. This codes for CASSEASEYEQFF.

The rearrangement links TRBV19 to TRBJ2-7, with D perhaps TRBD2 (6 bases). The CDR3 runs 14 residues. The germline V gene encodes CDR1 LNHDA and CDR2 SQIVND (reference sequence). V shed 5 bases and J shed 0 bases, with 11 bases lying between them. The CDR3 is CASSPGTGSYEQYF. CDR3 nucleotides: TGTGCCAGTAGTCCCGGGACTGGCTCCTACGAGCAGTACTTC.

The genes are TRBV7-6 and TRBJ1-5, with D possibly matching TRBD1 (5 bases). The CDR3 is 14 amino acids. Trimming cost V 5 bases and J 7 bases, with 15 bases left between them. Germline CDR1 reads SGHVS; CDR2 reads FNYEAQ. CDR3 sequence: CASSLGGAGQPQHF. CDR3 coding DNA: TGTGCCAGCAGCCTCGGAGGGGCAGGACAGCCCCAGCATTTT.

Remarks on this clone: At one end the junction does not follow the germline gene, possibly because of a read error. The chain is built from TRBV4-2 and TRBJ2-3; 8 bases map to TRBD1. Per germline, CDR1 LGHNA and CDR2 YNFKEQ. The CDR3 totals 13 residues. The CDR3 sequence is CASSQDGTGTQYF. The CDR3 region has the DNA TGTGCCAGCAGCCAAGATGGGACAGGTACGCAGTATTTT.

This chain links TRBV10-2 with TRBJ2-3; no reliable D call. Trimming removed 6 bases from V and 4 bases from J, with 5 bases in between. The CDR3 is made up of 11 amino acids. Germline-derived CDR1 and CDR2 are WSHSY and SAAADI. CDR3 DNA sequence: TGCGCCAGCAGATTCTCAGATACGCAGTATTTT. This translates into CASRFSDTQYF.

The genes are TRBV7-2 and TRBJ2-7, with 7 bases aligning to TRBD1. V lost 6 bases, J lost 5 bases, and 4 bases stayed unmatched. There are 12 residues in the CDR3. Germline V gives CDR1 SGHTA, CDR2 FQGNSA. CDR3 region: CASRTGNHEQYF. CDR3 in DNA: TGTGCCAGCAGGACAGGGAACCACGAGCAGTACTTC.

V and J are TRBV6-1 and TRBJ1-1; possible D gene TRBD1, 6 bases. Germline CDR1 and CDR2: MNHNS and SASEGT. The CDR3 runs to 14 residues. V shed 5 bases and J shed 0 bases, with 10 bases lying between them. CDR3 amino acids: CASSLQGMNTEAFF. The DNA for the CDR3 is TGTGCCAGCAGTCTACAGGGAATGAACACTGAAGCTTTCTTT.

The chain carries TRBV7-9 and TRBJ1-1; D remains ambiguous. Germline CDR1 reads SEHNR; CDR2 reads FQNEAQ (reference sequence). This CDR3 region has 14 residues. Trimming cost V 4 bases and J 3 bases, with 12 bases left between them. This CDR3 is CASSSPGGDTEAFF. In DNA, the CDR3 is TGTGCCAGCAGCTCCCCCGGAGGAGACACTGAAGCTTTCTTT. Looking up the rest from reference TRBV7-9 and TRBJ1-1 gives the full variable domain: DTGVSQNPRHKITKRGQNVTFRCDPISEHNRLYWYRQTLGQGPEFLTYFQNEAQLEKSRLLSDRFSAERPKGSFSTLEIQRTEQGDSAMYLCASSSPGGDTEAFFGQGTRLTVV.